This TCR beta chain was recorded in a study of monozygotic twins with inflammatory bowel disease. TCRdb re-called the 5' RACE reads; every CDR3 protein appears as one record, without DNA. This sample contains roughly 170,000 distinct CDR3 sequences. CDR3 length: 22 residues. Per germline, CDR1 GTSNPN and CDR2 SVGIG (reference sequence). V is TRBV30 and J is TRBJ1-5; absent DNA, TCRdb's TRBD1 call cannot be checked. Sample: blood. The sequence was obtained from a human donor with ulcerative colitis or Crohn's disease, or a healthy co-twin of an affected twin (not recorded which). The CDR3 protein is CAWSPGNRDRFSVRSSNQPQHF.